This TCR beta chain emerged from a study of T-cell reconstitution after alpha-beta-depleted transplantation in children. Unique molecular identifiers were incorporated into the prepared TCRbeta library. TCRdb passed the PCR reads through MiXCR, listing each CDR3 protein once. The sample includes roughly 170,000 distinct CDR3 sequences, about 6.4% of them seen just once. There are 15 residues in the CDR3. V gave up 0 bases and J gave up 6 bases, with 10 bases separating them. Germline assignment: CDR1 SGHRS and CDR2 YFSETQ. Sequences were derived from PBMCs from the stem cell graft donor, sampled from the stem cell graft. The chain uses TRBV5-1 and TRBJ1-6, with D unclear. The origin of this receptor is a human donor who donated a stem cell graft to a child with Wiskott-Aldrich syndrome. DNA for the CDR3: TGCGCCAGCAGCTTGGAAGGGATGGGTAATTCACCCCTCCACTTT. Its protein is CASSLEGMGNSPLHF.